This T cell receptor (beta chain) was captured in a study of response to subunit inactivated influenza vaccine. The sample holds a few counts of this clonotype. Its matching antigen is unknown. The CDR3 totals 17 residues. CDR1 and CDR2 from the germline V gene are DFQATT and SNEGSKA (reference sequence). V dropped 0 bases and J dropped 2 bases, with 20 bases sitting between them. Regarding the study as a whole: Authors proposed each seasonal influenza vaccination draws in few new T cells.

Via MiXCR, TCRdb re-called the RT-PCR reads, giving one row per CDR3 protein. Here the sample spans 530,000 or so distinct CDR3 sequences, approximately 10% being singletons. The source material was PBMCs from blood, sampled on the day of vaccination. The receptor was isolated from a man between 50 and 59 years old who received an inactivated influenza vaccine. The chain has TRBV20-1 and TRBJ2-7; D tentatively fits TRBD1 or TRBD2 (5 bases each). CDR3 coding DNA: TGCAGTGCTAGAGATGTCACGCTCGGGGCGGGCCCCTACGAGCAGTACTTC. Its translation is CSARDVTLGAGPYEQYF.